One sample yielded the 13 T cell receptor beta chains listed below, sequenced in a study of cytomegalovirus exposure and HLA in healthy donors. PCR primers comprised 60 Vbeta and 13 Jbeta primers. Sequencing used immunoSEQ multiplex PCR; TCRdb keeps in-frame clones, though not all of them. The data show more than 80,000 clones, roughly 73% seen once. Material for sequencing was PBMCs. The receptors stem from a middle-aged man in good health and CMV-seronegative.

The V gene is TRBV29-1, the J gene TRBJ2-2; D unresolved. The CDR3 totals 14 residues. Trimming took 6 bases from V and 1 from J, leaving 12 bases between them. Germline V gene lookup returns CDR1 SQVTM and CDR2 ANQGSEA. The CDR3 DNA reads as TGCAGCGTCGCGAGAGCAGGGAACACCGGGGAGCTGTTTTTT. It is translated as CSVARAGNTGELFF.

The gene calls are TRBV11-2 and TRBJ2-3, with D perhaps TRBD2 (5 bases). Trimming pared 2 bases from V and 6 bases from J, leaving 9 bases between. This CDR3 comprises 13 residues. Germline CDR1 SGHAT, CDR2 FQNNGV. The CDR3 DNA follows: TGTGCCAGCAGCTTATCGCGGGCGGATACGCAGTATTTT. This translates into CASSLSRADTQYF.

The chain recombines TRBV7-3 with TRBJ1-1; TRBD1 agrees at 7 bases. CDR1 is SGHTA, CDR2 FQGTGA, per germline. Trimming removed 2 bases from V and 4 bases from J; junction bases left unmatched: 7. The CDR3 contains 15 residues. The CDR3 protein is CASSLLGAGGTEAFF. DNA of the CDR3: TGTGCCAGCAGCTTATTGGGTGCAGGGGGCACTGAAGCTTTCTTT.

J is TRBJ2-1 and V is TRBV11-3; TRBD2 is a possible D gene (7 bases). Trimming stripped 0 bases from V and 9 bases from J, with 18 bases between. The CDR3 loop spans 16 amino acids. Per the germline V gene, CDR1 is SGHNT and CDR2 is YENEEA. The CDR3 sequence is CASSLEGSGGSAEQFF. CDR3 DNA: TGTGCCAGCAGCTTAGAGGGGTCGGGGGGCTCTGCTGAGCAGTTCTTC.

The V call is TRBV28, the J call TRBJ2-1; TRBD1 is a possible D gene (7 bases). V was shortened by 5 bases and J by 4 bases, with 15 bases between the two germline ends. The length of the CDR3 is 15 residues. Germline V gene data show CDR1 as MDHEN and CDR2 as SYDVKM. The CDR3: CASSLGGGEYNEQFF. The CDR3 nucleotides are TGTGCCAGCAGTCTAGGAGGGGGCGAGTACAATGAGCAGTTCTTC.

CDR3 nucleotides: TGTGCCAGCAGCTTAAATAGCGGGGGGCGGTCTGATACGCAGTATTTT. Amino acids: CASSLNSGGRSDTQYF. The chain carries TRBV11-2 and TRBJ2-3; 10 bases match TRBD2. Looked up from germline, CDR1 is SGHAT and CDR2 is FQNNGV. The CDR3 extends over 16 amino acids. V dropped 2 bases and J dropped 6; count of bases not matched to a gene: 8. The complete variable domain, with remaining parts taken from reference TRBV11-2 and TRBJ2-3, reads EAGVAQSPRYKIIEKRQSVAFWCNPISGHATLYWYQQILGQGPKLLIQFQNNGVVDDSQLPKDRFSAERLKGVDSTLKIQPAKLEDSAVYLCASSLNSGGRSDTQYFGPGTRLTVL.

The V call is TRBV9, the J call TRBJ2-5; 7 bases map to TRBD2. V shed 3 bases and J 1 base; nucleotides not matched to a gene: 3. This CDR3 contains 14 residues. Germline V lookup: CDR1 SGDLS, CDR2 YYNGEE. CDR3 in amino acids: CASSARGSQETQYF. The DNA for the CDR3 is TGTGCCAGCAGCGCGCGGGGGTCCCAAGAGACCCAGTACTTC.

The chain joins TRBV7-8 to TRBJ1-1; weak D call: TRBD1 (5 bases). This CDR3 is 14 amino acids long. The germline CDR1 and CDR2 sequences are SGHVS and FQNEAQ. V was cut by 1 base and J by 4 bases, with 10 bases left in between. This CDR3 is CASSLVAGPTEAFF. CDR3 coding DNA: TGTGCCAGCAGCTTAGTCGCGGGGCCCACTGAAGCTTTCTTT.

The J gene is TRBJ1-6, the V gene TRBV10-3; D gene uncertain. The CDR3 has 14 amino acids. Germline CDR1 is ENHRY and CDR2 is SYGVKD. V dropped 2 bases and J dropped 7 bases, with 9 bases sitting between them. This CDR3 is CAISELSENSPLHF. For the CDR3, the DNA is TGTGCCATCAGTGAGCTTTCGGAGAATTCACCCCTCCACTTT.

The chain has TRBV6-4 and TRBJ2-1; 8 bases map to TRBD1. CDR3 length equals 15 residues. Germline V gene sequence: CDR1 MRHNA, CDR2 SNTAGT. V shed 6 bases and J 2 bases; nucleotides not matched to a gene: 6. DNA of the CDR3: TGTGCCAGCAGCAAGGACAGGGTCCCCTACAATGAGCAGTTCTTC. It is translated as CASSKDRVPYNEQFF.

V usage is TRBV2 and J usage is TRBJ1-5, with 8 bases fitting TRBD1. Germline V gene sequence: CDR1 SNHLY, CDR2 FYNNEI. This CDR3 has 14 amino acids. The trim removed 5 bases at V and 3 bases at J, leaving 3 bases unmatched. CDR3 nucleotide sequence: TGTGCCAGCAGTCCGGACAGGGTCAATCAGCCCCAGCATTTT. Encoded protein: CASSPDRVNQPQHF.

The V call is TRBV7-2, the J call TRBJ1-1; D call uncertain. CDR3 length: 14 amino acids. Germline CDR1 reads SGHTA; CDR2 reads FQGNSA. Trimming removed 5 bases at V and 6 bases at J, with 16 bases between. CDR3: CASSPNAGGPEAFF. CDR3 in DNA: TGTGCCAGCAGCCCAAACGCAGGAGGTCCTGAAGCTTTCTTT.

J is TRBJ2-5 and V is TRBV11-3; 8 nucleotides line up with TRBD2. CDR3 length equals 15 residues. With 5 bases clipped from V and 5 bases from J, the junction kept 10 bases outside the gene matches. Germline lookup yields CDR1 SGHNT and CDR2 YENEEA. The CDR3 reads CASSPGGALGETQYF. The CDR3 nucleotides are TGTGCCAGCAGCCCCGGGGGGGCCCTCGGGGAGACCCAGTACTTC.